The 29 T cell receptor beta chains below all came from one sample that was sequenced in a study of blood T cells in healthy people across ages. Primers used in a second PCR of roughly 6 to 11 cycles were a sample-barcoded 5' primer and a J-beta primer mix. TCRdb re-called the 5' RACE reads with MiXCR, one entry per CDR3 protein. The sample records more than 500,000 distinct CDR3 sequences, roughly 28% being singletons. Specimen: blood. Source of these receptors: a woman between 65 and 79 years old in good health.

In this sample, this clonotype turned up a few times. The CDR3 reads CATSDARGRDSNEQFF. CDR3 bases: TGTGCCACCAGTGATGCCAGGGGGCGAGACAGCAATGAGCAGTTCTTC. J is TRBJ2-1 and V is TRBV24-1, with 8 nucleotides matching TRBD1. The germline V gene encodes CDR1 KGHDR and CDR2 SFDVKD. The CDR3 loop spans 16 amino acids. V was pared by 3 bases and J by 6 bases, with 9 bases of the junction left unmatched.

The chain has TRBV3-1 and TRBJ2-1; no firm D call. Germline V gene sequence: CDR1 LGHDT, CDR2 YNNKEL (reference sequence). V shed 6 bases and J shed 7 bases, with 10 bases lying between them. The CDR3 totals 12 residues. For the CDR3, the DNA is TGTGCCAGCAGGTCATTCGGGAATGAGCAGTTCTTC. Amino acids: CASRSFGNEQFF.

The gene calls are TRBV6-2 or TRBV6-3 and TRBJ1-2; D is ambiguous. Germline CDR1 is MNHEY and CDR2 is SVGEGT. This CDR3 has 15 residues. Between the trimmed V and J ends, which lost 1 base and 4 bases, there was a span of 13 bases. In DNA, the CDR3 is TGTGCCAGCAGTTACTTGGGATTCGGCGGCTATGGCTACACCTTC. Protein sequence: CASSYLGFGGYGYTF.

The rearrangement uses TRBV7-2 and TRBJ2-3; a weak D match, TRBD2 (5 bases). Trimming cost V 2 bases and J 2 bases, with 14 bases left between them. Germline V lookup: CDR1 SGHTA, CDR2 FQGNSA. The CDR3 has 16 residues. CDR3: CASSLLGVSSTDTQYF. The CDR3 region has the DNA TGTGCCAGCAGCTTACTCGGGGTTTCCTCCACAGATACGCAGTATTTT.

CDR3 residues: CASTVQIGETQYF. DNA of the CDR3: TGTGCCAGCACCGTTCAGATCGGGGAGACCCAGTACTTC. This chain uses TRBV5-6 with TRBJ2-5; D is uncertain. Germline V gene data show CDR1 as SGHDT and CDR2 as YYEEEE. The length of the CDR3 is 13 residues. The V end was cut by 6 bases, the J end by 5 bases, with 14 bases between.

This clonotype was picked up many times. The chain couples TRBV6-2 or TRBV6-3 to TRBJ1-2; D remains ambiguous. V was pared by 4 bases and J by 4 bases, with 10 bases between. Germline V lookup: CDR1 MNHEY, CDR2 SVGEGT. The CDR3 length is 13 residues. CDR3 sequence reads: CASSFSQAYGYTF. The CDR3 bases are TGTGCCAGCAGTTTTTCCCAGGCCTATGGCTACACCTTC.

This clonotype was observed a handful of times. V is TRBV7-2 and J is TRBJ1-2; D unresolved. Deletions cut 2 bases from V and 9 bases from J, with 19 bases between. The CDR3 spans 15 residues. Germline CDR1 is SGHTA and CDR2 is FQGNSA. DNA for the CDR3: TGTGCCAGCAGCTTACGGGCCGACGGAGGCGGGAGCTACACCTTC. Protein product: CASSLRADGGGSYTF.

The V and J genes are TRBV2 and TRBJ2-4; 7 nucleotides agree with TRBD2. The junction had 11 bases not matched to a gene; V was cut back by 6 bases and J by 3 bases. Germline assignment: CDR1 SNHLY and CDR2 FYNNEI. The CDR3 runs 16 residues. The CDR3 region has the DNA TGTGCCAGCAGGAGGTCCGGGGGGTTTGTCAAAAACATTCAGTACTTC. Translation: CASRRSGGFVKNIQYF.

In this sample, this clonotype turned up a few times. The chain is built from TRBV19 and TRBJ1-2, with TRBD1 matching over 7 bases. Germline-derived CDR1 and CDR2 are LNHDA and SQIVND (reference sequence). With 6 bases clipped from V and 7 bases from J, the junction kept 17 bases outside the gene matches. This CDR3 contains 16 residues. The CDR3 nucleotides are TGTGCCAGTAGCTCGCAAGGGACAGCCCAAATGGCTGGCTACACCTTC. Its translation: CASSSQGTAQMAGYTF.

This clonotype was detected a few times. The rearrangement joins TRBV20-1 to TRBJ1-5, with 7 bases matching TRBD1. CDR1 is DFQATT, CDR2 SNEGSKA, per germline (reference sequence). With V trimmed by 3 bases and J by 0 bases, 2 bases remained unmatched. This CDR3 is 14 amino acids long. CDR3 residues: CSASRQGSNQPQHF. The DNA of the CDR3 is TGCAGTGCTAGCCGACAGGGTAGCAATCAGCCCCAGCATTTT.

V gene TRBV20-1 combines with J gene TRBJ1-3, with 8 bases identical to TRBD1. Per the germline V gene, CDR1 is DFQATT and CDR2 is SNEGSKA (reference sequence). The CDR3 contains 15 residues. Losses at the gene ends were 3 bases for V and 3 bases for J; bases not matched to a gene: 7. CDR3 in amino acids: CSARVPGGVGNTIYF. As DNA, the CDR3 is TGCAGTGCTAGGGTTCCAGGGGGCGTTGGAAACACCATATATTTT.

This clonotype showed up just a few times. One end of the junction varies from germline; a read error may be responsible. The chain has TRBV7-9 and TRBJ2-3; 8 nucleotides line up with TRBD1. Germline V CDR1 and CDR2: SEHNR, FQNEAQ (reference sequence). The CDR3 loop spans 14 amino acids. The CDR3 nucleotides are TGTGCCAGCAGCTCGGGCAGGGGGCCGGAGACCCAGTACTTT. It specifies CASSSGRGPETQYF.

The chain is built from TRBV18 and TRBJ2-4; 14 positions agree with TRBD2. V lost 1 base, J lost 4 bases, and 6 bases stayed unmatched. CDR3 size: 18 residues. Per germline, CDR1 KGHSH and CDR2 LQKENI. The CDR3 protein is CASSPQRLAGGQKNIQYF. As DNA, the CDR3 is TGTGCCAGCTCACCACAGAGACTAGCGGGAGGGCAGAAAAACATTCAGTACTTC.

V and J are TRBV2 and TRBJ2-5, with D possibly being TRBD2 (5 bases). The germline CDR1 and CDR2 sequences are SNHLY and FYNNEI. The CDR3 has 13 residues. V lost 7 bases and J lost 5, with 14 bases in between. The CDR3 sequence: CASTAGERETQYF. CDR3 nucleotide sequence: TGTGCCAGCACCGCCGGGGAGAGGGAGACCCAGTACTTC.

The CDR3 sequence is CASSQSPSGTQYF. The CDR3 DNA is TGCGCCAGCAGCCAGTCCCCAAGCGGGACCCAGTACTTC. V gene TRBV4-3 combines with J gene TRBJ2-5; maybe TRBD2 (5 bases). Germline V gene lookup returns CDR1 LGHNA and CDR2 YSLEER. The length of the CDR3 is 13 residues. The V and J ends lost 3 bases and 7 bases respectively, with 12 bases between them.

The chain is built from TRBV10-3 and TRBJ2-1, with D perhaps matching TRBD1 (5 bases). The CDR3 is 13 residues long. Trimming took 3 bases from V and 12 from J, leaving 15 bases between them. Germline CDR1 is ENHRY and CDR2 is SYGVKD. The CDR3 nucleotides are TGTGCCATCAGTGATGGAAGTTCCCAGGGGCAGTTCTTC. It is translated as CAISDGSSQGQFF.

The chain employs TRBV7-2 and TRBJ2-7, with 8 bases that match TRBD2. The CDR3 spans 15 residues. CDR1 and CDR2 (germline): SGHTA, FQGNSA. V lost 2 bases and J lost 1; bases outside the gene matches: 4. Written as DNA, the CDR3 is TGTGCCAGCAGCTTACAAAGCGGGGGATCCTACGAGCAGTACTTC. It is translated as CASSLQSGGSYEQYF.

This clonotype was seen a few times. The chain links TRBV20-1 to TRBJ2-7; D unclear. CDR1 is DFQATT and CDR2 is SNEGSKA in the germline V gene (reference sequence). V lost 0 bases and J 5 bases, leaving 5 bases between the germline ends. This CDR3 region has 11 residues. CDR3 sequence reads: CSARDWHEQYF. In DNA form, the CDR3 reads TGCAGTGCTAGAGATTGGCACGAGCAGTACTTC.

The gene calls are TRBV20-1 and TRBJ1-5; a weak D match, TRBD1 (6 bases). Trimming pared 5 bases from V and 2 bases from J, leaving 13 bases between. The CDR3 is 14 residues long. In germline, CDR1 is DFQATT, CDR2 SNEGSKA (reference sequence). CDR3 protein: CSAFQPGGNQPQHF. The CDR3, as DNA: TGCAGTGCTTTCCAACCAGGGGGCAATCAGCCCCAGCATTTT.

This clonotype occurred a few times. V gene TRBV29-1 combines with J gene TRBJ1-2; D gene unclear. V gave up 1 base and J gave up 7 bases, with 4 bases separating them. Germline V gene lookup returns CDR1 SQVTM and CDR2 ANQGSEA. The CDR3 totals 10 residues. The CDR3 DNA sequence: TGCAGCGTTGAAGGGTCTGGCTACACCTTC. Protein: CSVEGSGYTF.

The rearrangement joins TRBV30 to TRBJ2-5, with 11 bases aligning to TRBD2. V was clipped by 1 base and J by 0 bases; unmatched bases: 1. Germline assignment: CDR1 GTSNPN and CDR2 SVGIG (reference sequence). The CDR3 is 15 amino acids. Here the CDR3 reads CAWSGLAGHQETQYF. CDR3 sequence (DNA): TGTGCCTGGAGTGGACTAGCGGGGCACCAAGAGACCCAGTACTTC.

J is TRBJ1-2 and V is TRBV29-1, with TRBD1 identical over 7 bases. The CDR3 sequence is 13 residues long. The V and J ends lost 4 bases and 0 bases, in that order; junction bases with no gene match: 2. CDR1 SQVTM and CDR2 ANQGSEA come from the germline V gene. DNA of the CDR3: TGCAGCGTTGGACAGGGAGCTAACTATGGCTACACCTTC. Translating it yields CSVGQGANYGYTF.

The V gene is TRBV5-1, the J gene TRBJ2-7; D not certain. Trimming took off 1 base at V and 5 bases at J, with 13 bases between the two ends. This CDR3 has 14 residues. Germline loops: CDR1 SGHRS, CDR2 YFSETQ. The CDR3 sequence: CASSLSTAAHEQYF. The CDR3 region has the DNA TGCGCCAGCAGCTTGTCCACGGCCGCCCACGAGCAGTACTTC.

The chain carries TRBV20-1 and TRBJ1-2; D is unresolved. This CDR3 region has 13 residues. With 2 bases removed from V and 4 bases from J, the gap between germline ends came to 11 bases. The germline CDR1 and CDR2 sequences are DFQATT and SNEGSKA (reference sequence). The CDR3 protein is CSARTAQPYGYTF. The CDR3, as DNA: TGCAGTGCTAGAACAGCACAGCCCTATGGCTACACCTTC.

A remark on this clonotype: Compared with germline, one end of the junction differs, possibly owing to a read error. V is TRBV3-1 and J is TRBJ1-2; 8 nucleotides line up with TRBD1. The germline gives CDR1 LGHDT, CDR2 YNNKEL (reference sequence). The CDR3 runs to 15 residues. Here the CDR3 reads CAGSPRTGSDYGYTF. The CDR3 DNA sequence: TGTGCCGGCAGCCCACGGACAGGGTCAGACTATGGCTACACCTTC.

This clonotype was observed a few times. This chain joins TRBV10-3 and TRBJ2-2, with D unresolved. Per the germline V gene, CDR1 is ENHRY and CDR2 is SYGVKD. The CDR3 loop spans 13 amino acids. V lost 6 bases and J lost 9, with 14 bases in between. The CDR3 DNA follows: TGTGCCATCAGATCCGACTTAGACAGGGAGCTGTTTTTT. Translated, it gives CAIRSDLDRELFF.

The chain joins TRBV5-4 to TRBJ2-1, with 13 bases matching TRBD2. Trimming removed 5 bases from V and 4 bases from J; junction bases left unmatched: 3. This CDR3 has 15 amino acids. The germline gives CDR1 SGHNT, CDR2 YYREEE (reference sequence). The CDR3 reads CASRLAGGNYNEQFF. CDR3 nucleotide sequence: TGTGCCAGCAGACTAGCGGGAGGGAATTACAATGAGCAGTTCTTC.

As for this clonotype: The junction differs from germline at one of its ends, possibly a read error. This sequence joins TRBV20-1 and TRBJ2-5; D is perhaps TRBD1 (5 bases). The CDR3 runs 15 residues. The germline V gene encodes CDR1 DFQATT and CDR2 SNEGSKA (reference sequence). This CDR3 reads CSARDPLQGLETQYF. The CDR3 bases are TGCAGCGCTAGAGATCCCCTGCAGGGTCTAGAGACCCAGTACTTC.

This clonotype occurred a few times. J is TRBJ2-3 and V is TRBV5-1; tentative D call: TRBD2 (6 bases). Trimming pared 4 bases from V and 5 bases from J, leaving 17 bases between. Germline CDR1 is SGHRS and CDR2 is YFSETQ. The CDR3 has 15 residues. CDR3 sequence reads: CASSPGIAEIDTQYF. In nucleotides, the CDR3 is TGCGCCAGCAGCCCCGGGATAGCGGAGATAGATACGCAGTATTTT.